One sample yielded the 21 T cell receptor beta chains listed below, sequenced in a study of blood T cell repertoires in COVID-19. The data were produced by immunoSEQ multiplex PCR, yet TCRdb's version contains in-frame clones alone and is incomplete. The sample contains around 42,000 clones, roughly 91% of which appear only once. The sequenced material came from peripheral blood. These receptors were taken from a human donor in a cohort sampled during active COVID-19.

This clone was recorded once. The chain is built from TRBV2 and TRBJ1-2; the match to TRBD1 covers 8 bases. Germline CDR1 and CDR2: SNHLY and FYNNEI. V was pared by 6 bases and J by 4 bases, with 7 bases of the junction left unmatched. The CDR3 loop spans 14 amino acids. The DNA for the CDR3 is TGTGCCAGCAGGGGACCTGGACAGGGCTATGGCTACACCTTC. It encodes CASRGPGQGYGYTF.

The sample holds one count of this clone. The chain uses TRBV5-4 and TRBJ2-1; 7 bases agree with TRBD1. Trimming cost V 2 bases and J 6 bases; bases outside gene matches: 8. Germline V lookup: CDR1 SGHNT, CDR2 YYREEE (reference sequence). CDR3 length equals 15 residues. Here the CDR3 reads CASSFQGVGVNEQFF. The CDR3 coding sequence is TGTGCCAGCAGCTTCCAGGGGGTGGGAGTCAATGAGCAGTTCTTC.

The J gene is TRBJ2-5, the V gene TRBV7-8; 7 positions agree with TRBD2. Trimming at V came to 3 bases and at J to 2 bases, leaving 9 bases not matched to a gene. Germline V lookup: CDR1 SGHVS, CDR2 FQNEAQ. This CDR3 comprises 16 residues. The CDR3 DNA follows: TGTGCCAGCAGCTTTTTGACTAGCACTCAACAAGAGACCCAGTACTTC. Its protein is CASSFLTSTQQETQYF.

The CDR3: CASSPKYYYEQYF. CDR3 in DNA: TGTGCCAGCAGCCCCAAATACTACTACGAGCAGTACTTC. V is TRBV28 and J is TRBJ2-7; unclear D gene. Between the trimmed V and J ends, which lost 6 bases and 3 bases, there was a span of 12 bases. Germline CDR1 reads MDHEN; CDR2 reads SYDVKM. CDR3 length: 13 residues.

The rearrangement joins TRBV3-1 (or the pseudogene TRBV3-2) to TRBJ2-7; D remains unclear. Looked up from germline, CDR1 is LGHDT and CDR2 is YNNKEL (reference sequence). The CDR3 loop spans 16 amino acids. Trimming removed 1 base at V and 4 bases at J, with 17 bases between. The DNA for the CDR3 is TGTGCCAGCAGCCAAGGTTTAGTTTCGCCCGCTTACGAGCAGTACTTC. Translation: CASSQGLVSPAYEQYF.

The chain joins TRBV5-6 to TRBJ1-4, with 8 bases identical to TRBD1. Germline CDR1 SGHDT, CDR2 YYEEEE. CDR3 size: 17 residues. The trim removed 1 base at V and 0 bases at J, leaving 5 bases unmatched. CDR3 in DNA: TGTGCCAGCAGCTTGCGGACAGGGAGCGCAACTAATGAAAAACTGTTTTTT. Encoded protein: CASSLRTGSATNEKLFF.

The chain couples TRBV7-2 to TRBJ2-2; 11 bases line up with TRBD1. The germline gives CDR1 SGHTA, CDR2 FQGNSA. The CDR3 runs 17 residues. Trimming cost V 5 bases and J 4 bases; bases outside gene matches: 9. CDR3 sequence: CASSQTGTGGSTGELFF. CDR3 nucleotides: TGTGCCAGCAGCCAGACCGGGACAGGGGGTTCCACCGGGGAGCTGTTTTTT.

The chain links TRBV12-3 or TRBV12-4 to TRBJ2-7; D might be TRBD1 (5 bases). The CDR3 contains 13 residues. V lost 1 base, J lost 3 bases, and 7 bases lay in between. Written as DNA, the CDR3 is TGTGCCAGCAGTTTAGGACAGATCTACGAGCAGTACTTC. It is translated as CASSLGQIYEQYF.

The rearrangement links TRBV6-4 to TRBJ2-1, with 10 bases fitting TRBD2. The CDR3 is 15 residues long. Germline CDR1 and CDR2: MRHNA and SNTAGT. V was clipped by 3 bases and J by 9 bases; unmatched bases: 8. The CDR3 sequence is CASSEDLAGVGEQFF. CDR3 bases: TGTGCCAGCAGTGAAGATCTAGCGGGAGTTGGTGAGCAGTTCTTC.

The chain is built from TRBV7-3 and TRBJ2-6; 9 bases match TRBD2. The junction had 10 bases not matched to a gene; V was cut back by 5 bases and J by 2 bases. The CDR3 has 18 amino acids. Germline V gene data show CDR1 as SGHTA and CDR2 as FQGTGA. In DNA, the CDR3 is TGTGCCAGCAGCCCTCAAGCGGGGGGCGAGACTGGGGCCAACGTCCTGACTTTC. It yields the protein CASSPQAGGETGANVLTF.

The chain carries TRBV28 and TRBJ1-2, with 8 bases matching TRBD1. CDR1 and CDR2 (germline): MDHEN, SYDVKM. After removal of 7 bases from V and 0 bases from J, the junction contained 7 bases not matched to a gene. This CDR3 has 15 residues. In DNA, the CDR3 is TGTGCCAGCACCGGACAGGGTAAACCTAACTATGGCTACACCTTC. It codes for CASTGQGKPNYGYTF.

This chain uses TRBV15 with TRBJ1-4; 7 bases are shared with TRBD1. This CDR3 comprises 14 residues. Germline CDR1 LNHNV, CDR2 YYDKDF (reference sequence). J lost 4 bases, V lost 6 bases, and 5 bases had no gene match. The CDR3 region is CATRPQGGNEKLFF. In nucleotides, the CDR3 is TGTGCCACCAGACCCCAGGGGGGTAATGAAAAACTGTTTTTT.

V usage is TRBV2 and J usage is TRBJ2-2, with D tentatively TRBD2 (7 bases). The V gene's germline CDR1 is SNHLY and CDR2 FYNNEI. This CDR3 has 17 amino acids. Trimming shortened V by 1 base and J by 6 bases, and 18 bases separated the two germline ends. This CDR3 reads CASSEVGGAGEAGELFF. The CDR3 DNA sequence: TGTGCCAGCAGTGAAGTAGGGGGGGCAGGGGAAGCCGGGGAGCTGTTTTTT.

The CDR3 DNA sequence: TGTGCCAGCCAACTGGGGGGGGGCCGTGGTGAAAAACTGTTTTTT. It encodes CASQLGGGRGEKLFF. V gene TRBV28 combines with J gene TRBJ1-4; D possibly corresponds to TRBD1 (6 bases). This CDR3 region has 15 residues. The V and J ends lost 8 bases and 7 bases respectively, with 20 bases between them. Germline CDR1 and CDR2: MDHEN and SYDVKM.

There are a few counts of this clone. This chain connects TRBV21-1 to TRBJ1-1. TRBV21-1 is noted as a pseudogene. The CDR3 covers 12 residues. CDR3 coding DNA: TGTGCCAGCACTTCCTTAGGAGGCGTAGCTTTCTTT. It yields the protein CASTSLGGVAFF.

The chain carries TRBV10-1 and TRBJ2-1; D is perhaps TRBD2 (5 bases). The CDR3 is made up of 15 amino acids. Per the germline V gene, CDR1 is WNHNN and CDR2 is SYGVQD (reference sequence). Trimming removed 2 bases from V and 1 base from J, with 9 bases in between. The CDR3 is CASSEGQRSYNEQFF. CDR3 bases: TGCGCCAGCAGTGAGGGCCAGCGGTCCTACAATGAGCAGTTCTTC.

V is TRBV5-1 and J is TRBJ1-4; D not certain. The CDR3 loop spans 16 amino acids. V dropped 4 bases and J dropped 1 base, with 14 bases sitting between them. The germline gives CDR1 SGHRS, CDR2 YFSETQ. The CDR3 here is CASSRRQWGTNEKLFF. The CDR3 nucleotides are TGCGCCAGCAGCCGGAGGCAGTGGGGAACTAATGAAAAACTGTTTTTT.

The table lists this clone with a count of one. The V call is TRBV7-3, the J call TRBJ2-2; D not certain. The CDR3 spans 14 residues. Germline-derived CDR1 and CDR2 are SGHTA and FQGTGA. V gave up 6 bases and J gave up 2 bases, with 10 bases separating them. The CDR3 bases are TGTGCCAGCAGACCCACAAGTAACACCGGGGAGCTGTTTTTT. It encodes CASRPTSNTGELFF.

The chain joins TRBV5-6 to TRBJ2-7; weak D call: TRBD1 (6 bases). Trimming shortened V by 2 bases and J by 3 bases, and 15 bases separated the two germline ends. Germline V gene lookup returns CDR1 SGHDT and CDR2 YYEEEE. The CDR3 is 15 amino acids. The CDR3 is CASSFQGPLVYEQYF. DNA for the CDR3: TGTGCCAGCAGCTTTCAGGGGCCCCTCGTCTACGAGCAGTACTTC.

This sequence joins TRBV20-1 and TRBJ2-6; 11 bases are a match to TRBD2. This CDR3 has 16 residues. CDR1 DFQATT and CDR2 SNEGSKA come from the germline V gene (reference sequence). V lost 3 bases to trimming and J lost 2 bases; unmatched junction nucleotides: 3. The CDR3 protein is CSASTSGRPGANVLTF. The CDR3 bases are TGCAGTGCTAGTACTAGCGGGAGACCTGGGGCCAACGTCCTGACTTTC.

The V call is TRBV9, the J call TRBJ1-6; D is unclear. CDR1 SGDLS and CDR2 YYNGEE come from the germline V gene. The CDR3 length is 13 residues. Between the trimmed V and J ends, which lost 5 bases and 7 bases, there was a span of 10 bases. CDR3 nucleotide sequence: TGTGCCAGCAGTACGGGAGTCAATTCACCCCTCCACTTT. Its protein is CASSTGVNSPLHF.